The rows below give T cell receptor beta chains drawn from one sample of a study of CD8 T cells in Susac syndrome. TCRdb re-analysed the immunoSEQ multiplex PCR reads in MiXCR, keeping a single row per CDR3 protein. The table lists approximately 190,000 distinct CDR3 sequences, 93% of them singletons. The sample comprised CD4+ T cells from PBMCs. The receptors stem from a human donor in good health. CDR3s include the opening cysteine and the closing phenylalanine or tryptophan. The D gene is left open where the match is weak. A clone size is listed for some rows: how often the clone was seen (once, few, many), or a class if it is expanded.

D gene | J gene | V gene | clone size | CDR3 DNA | CDR3 protein
TRBD2 | TRBJ2-1 | TRBV3-1 | . | TGTGCCAGCAGCCAAGTCTTTGGCGGGGGGGTAGGTGAGCAGTTCTTC | CASSQVFGGGVGEQFF
. | TRBJ2-7 | TRBV5-6 | once | TGTGCCAGCAGCTTAACGTCATTAACAGGGAGTCCACCCTACGAGCAGTACTTC | CASSLTSLTGSPPYEQYF
. | TRBJ1-6 | TRBV6-2/TRBV6-3 | . | TGTGCCAGCAGTTCCCCGATGGACGGGACCAATTCACCCCTCCACTTT | CASSSPMDGTNSPLHF
. | TRBJ2-1 | TRBV14 | . | TGTGCCAGCAGCCGAGGGACGGGTTATCCTTACAATGAGCAGTTCTTC | CASSRGTGYPYNEQFF
. | TRBJ1-4 | TRBV12-3/TRBV12-4 | . | TGTGCCAGCAGTCTCGGCGCGGGGGGAAGGGAAAAACTGTTTTTT | CASSLGAGGREKLFF
. | TRBJ2-2 | TRBV11-1 | once | TGTGCCAGCAGCCGCCTCGGGACTTTCAACACCGGGGAGCTGTTTTTT | CASSRLGTFNTGELFF
. | TRBJ2-6 | TRBV5-4 | . | TGTGCCGGGAGGGGGATAGAGGCCAACGTCCTGACTTTC | CAGRGIEANVLTF
. | TRBJ2-2 | TRBV5-6 | . | TGTGCCAGCACCGTTACTCGGGGTACCGGGGAGCTGTTTTTT | CASTVTRGTGELFF
. | TRBJ1-2 | TRBV20-1 | . | TGCAGTGCTAGAGCAGCGACAGATAACTATGGCTACACCTTC | CSARAATDNYGYTF
. | TRBJ2-1 | TRBV2 | . | TGTGCCAGCACTCACAGTTACAATGAGCAGTTCTTC | CASTHSYNEQFF
TRBD2 | TRBJ2-1 | TRBV5-6 | . | TGTGCCAGCAGCTCGGGACTAGCGGGAGGACCTCAGTTCTTC | CASSSGLAGGPQFF
TRBD1 | TRBJ2-7 | TRBV20-1 | . | TGCAGTGCTCGAATGACAGGGTTGGGCGAGCAGTACTTC | CSARMTGLGEQYF
TRBD1 | TRBJ1-1 | TRBV20-1 | . | TGCAGTGCTAGAGGAGGACAGGGCACTGAAGCTTTCTTT | CSARGGQGTEAFF
. | TRBJ1-5 | TRBV7-2 | . | TGTGCCAGCAGCTTAAGGACGGGGGCTTATAGCAATCAGCCCCAGCATTTT | CASSLRTGAYSNQPQHF
. | TRBJ1-5 | TRBV7-2 | . | TGTGCCAGCAGCAACCCAAGGCAGCCCCAGCATTTT | CASSNPRQPQHF
. | TRBJ1-2 | TRBV7-9 | . | TGTGCCAGCAGCCTCCGGGATTTGGGGGACTATGGCTACACCTTC | CASSLRDLGDYGYTF
TRBD1 | TRBJ2-1 | TRBV7-9 | . | TGTGCCAGCAGCTATCTTAAACCGACAGGGGGCAATGAGCAGTTCTTC | CASSYLKPTGGNEQFF
TRBD2 | TRBJ2-1 | TRBV30 | . | TGTGCCTGGAGTGCCAATCCGGCGGGGGGGCGGAATGAGCAGTTCTTC | CAWSANPAGGRNEQFF
. | TRBJ2-1 | TRBV7-2 | . | TGTGCCAGCAGCTCGGGCCGAAGGCGAGACTCTAGTGAGCAGTTCTTC | CASSSGRRRDSSEQFF
TRBD1 | TRBJ1-5 | TRBV20-1 | . | TGCAGTGCTAGAGAGGGACAGGGGTTCCAGCCCCAGCATTTT | CSAREGQGFQPQHF
. | TRBJ1-3 | TRBV7-6 | . | TGTGCCAGCAGCCGTAACACAGATTTCTCTGGAAACACCATATATTTT | CASSRNTDFSGNTIYF
TRBD1 | TRBJ1-2 | TRBV20-1 | . | TGCAGTGCTATGACAGGGGTCCGTAATGGCTACACCTTC | CSAMTGVRNGYTF
TRBD1 | TRBJ1-5 | TRBV20-1 | . | TGCAGTGCCCGGACAGGGGTCAATCAGCCCCAGCATTTT | CSARTGVNQPQHF
. | TRBJ1-5 | TRBV3-1 | . | TGTGCCAGCAGCCCGTACGGCAGACATCAGCCCCAGCATTTT | CASSPYGRHQPQHF
TRBD1 | TRBJ1-6 | TRBV2 | . | TGTGCCAGCAGGAACAGGGGCGATTCACCCCTCCACTTT | CASRNRGDSPLHF
. | TRBJ1-1 | TRBV7-2 | . | TGTGCCAGCAGCCTCGGAGGGTTGGGAGCTTTCTTT | CASSLGGLGAFF
. | TRBJ1-6 | TRBV7-3 | . | TGTGCCAGCAGCTTCCAGGGGATTAATTCACCCCTCCACTTT | CASSFQGINSPLHF
. | TRBJ1-3 | TRBV9 | . | TGTGCCAGCAGCGTAGGGGTGATCTCTGGAAACACCATATATTTT | CASSVGVISGNTIYF
. | TRBJ2-3 | TRBV5-6 | once | TGTGCCAGCAGTCCGGAGGTAGGCACAGATACGCAGTATTTT | CASSPEVGTDTQYF
. | TRBJ1-1 | TRBV29-1 | few | TGCAGCGTTGGCGGACACCCGAACACTGAAGCTTTCTTT | CSVGGHPNTEAFF
. | TRBJ2-2 | TRBV5-1 | . | TGCGCCAGCGCCGTCGGTGGGCGCAACACCGGGGAGCTGTTTTTT | CASAVGGRNTGELFF
. | TRBJ2-2 | TRBV7-7 | . | TGTGCTAGCAGCCGGGACCGTCTAGGGGAGCTGTTTTTT | CASSRDRLGELFF
. | TRBJ1-1 | TRBV12-3/TRBV12-4 | once | TGTGCCAGCAGACTTGCCGGGAGGGCCTTTGAAGCTTTCTTT | CASRLAGRAFEAFF
. | TRBJ2-5 | TRBV2 | . | TGTGCCAGCAGCGTACAAGGGGCAGAGACCCAGTACTTC | CASSVQGAETQYF
TRBD1 | TRBJ1-6 | TRBV6-5 | . | TGTGCCAGCAGCGGTGGACAGGTGGTTTCACCCCTCCACTTT | CASSGGQVVSPLHF
. | TRBJ2-5 | TRBV12-3/TRBV12-4 | . | TGTGCCAGCAGTTTAGATAGACAGTACCAAGAGACCCAGTACTTC | CASSLDRQYQETQYF
. | TRBJ2-1 | TRBV5-6 | once | TGTGCCAGCAGGCGCCCCGGCTCCTACAATGAGCAGTTCTTC | CASRRPGSYNEQFF
. | TRBJ2-7 | TRBV19 | . | TGTGCCAGTAGTATCCGGGGCCCTTACGAGCAGTACTTC | CASSIRGPYEQYF